Shown below are 4 T cell receptor beta chains from a single sample sequenced in a study of T cell repertoires in cytomegalovirus infection. MiXCR was run by TCRdb on the reads, yielding one entry per CDR3 protein. Of approximately 600,000 distinct CDR3 sequences detected, 40% appear once; the ten largest clones hold 48%. For these TCRs, the target antigens are not known. The sample here was cultured PBMCs, taken from culture after CMV antigen stimulation. Every receptor here comes from a human donor in good health (CMV status not recorded). Some clones in this sample may be carry-over from other donors' samples.

The rearrangement uses TRBV7-2 and TRBJ2-3; no reliable D call. Germline V CDR1 and CDR2: SGHTA, FQGNSA. The length of the CDR3 is 17 residues. Trimming removed 1 base at V and 1 base at J, with 15 bases between. The CDR3 DNA is TGTGCCAGCAGCTTAGGGTCTCTCGGGTCTCGCACAGATACGCAGTATTTT. Translated, it gives CASSLGSLGSRTDTQYF.

The chain links TRBV23-1 to TRBJ1-5; 7 nucleotides line up with TRBD1. TRBV23-1 is assigned to the ORF class and has an uncertain function. The V gene end was trimmed by 8 bases and the J gene end by 3 bases; junction bases not matched to a gene: 19. The CDR3 runs to 18 residues. This CDR3 reads CASGTDREQSRINQPQHF. In DNA, the CDR3 is TGCGCCAGCGGGACCGACAGGGAACAGAGTAGGATCAATCAGCCCCAGCATTTT.

J is TRBJ2-3 and V is TRBV7-2; possibly TRBD1 or TRBD2 for D (5 bases each). CDR1 and CDR2 (germline): SGHTA, FQGNSA. Trimming left V 5 bases short and J 6 bases short, with 12 bases between. The CDR3 has 13 amino acids. The CDR3 sequence is CASSPNEGDTQYF. DNA of the CDR3: TGTGCCAGCAGCCCAAACGAGGGGGATACGCAGTATTTT.

This chain connects TRBV5-4 to TRBJ2-1; TRBD1 matches 7 bases. V was pared by 4 bases and J by 8 bases, with 9 bases of the junction left unmatched. Germline V CDR1 and CDR2: SGHNT, YYREEE (reference sequence). The CDR3 has 14 residues. CDR3 DNA: TGTGCCAGCAGCCGCTGGGGGACAGCCCATGAGCAGTTCTTC. This sequence encodes CASSRWGTAHEQFF. Complete variable domain (other parts from reference TRBV5-4 and TRBJ2-1): ETGVTQSPTHLIKTRGQQVTLRCSSQSGHNTVSWYQQALGQGPQFIFQYYREEENGRGNFPPRFSGLQFPNYSSELNVNALELDDSALYLCASSRWGTAHEQFFGPGTRLTVL.